The 11 T cell receptor beta chains below come from one sample, sequenced in a study of CD8 T cells in ankylosing spondylitis. The study, taken as a whole, reports: Within ankylosing spondylitis blood, a TCR beta motif made up of seven to nine highly homologous variants appeared to be characteristic.

TCRdb re-analysed the 5' RACE reads in MiXCR, keeping a single row per CDR3 protein. The data contain roughly 700,000 distinct CDR3 sequences, under 20% of them singletons. No cognate antigen is known for these TCRs. Sample: blood, either unsorted or a sorted T cell fraction (not recorded which). These receptors originate from a male donor with ankylosing spondylitis.

This clonotype was counted between two and nine times. The chain uses TRBV29-1 and TRBJ1-1; D not certain. Germline V CDR1 and CDR2: SQVTM, ANQGSEA. Trimming shortened V by 4 bases and J by 4 bases, and 13 bases separated the two germline ends. The CDR3 contains 13 residues. CDR3 protein: CSVVSAGSTEAFF. CDR3 DNA: TGCAGCGTTGTTAGTGCCGGGAGCACTGAAGCTTTCTTT.

This clonotype was counted a few times. This chain's CDR3 is CASTQGWGRGNQPQHF. The CDR3 DNA is TGTGCCAGCACCCAGGGGTGGGGAAGGGGCAATCAGCCCCAGCATTTT. The V gene is TRBV5-5, the J gene TRBJ1-5; D may be TRBD1 (6 bases). Germline CDR1 reads SGHKS; CDR2 reads YYEKEE (reference sequence). The germline V and J ends were trimmed by 6 bases and 2 bases, with 18 bases remaining between them. The CDR3 is 16 amino acids.

V is TRBV11-2 and J is TRBJ2-5, with 13 positions matching TRBD2. Germline assignment: CDR1 SGHAT and CDR2 FQNNGV. The CDR3 extends over 16 amino acids. V was pared by 5 bases and J by 5 bases, with 8 bases of the junction left unmatched. The CDR3 DNA follows: TGTGCCAGCAGCCTCGGACTAGCGGGAGATCTGGAGACCCAGTACTTC. Encoded protein: CASSLGLAGDLETQYF.

This chain joins TRBV28 and TRBJ2-1, with no clear D. Germline CDR1 is MDHEN and CDR2 is SYDVKM. V was clipped by 4 bases and J by 1 base, with 5 bases between them. The CDR3 spans 13 residues. The CDR3 DNA is TGTGCCAGCAGTTGGGCTTCCTACAATGAGCAGTTCTTC. It is translated as CASSWASYNEQFF.

The chain employs TRBV12-3 or TRBV12-4 and TRBJ2-2; the match to TRBD2 covers 13 bases. CDR3 length: 16 residues. Unmatched junction bases numbered 7, after V lost 6 bases and J lost 6 bases. In DNA, the CDR3 is TGTGCCAGCAGACTAACTAGCGGGAGGGCCTCCGGGGAGCTGTTTTTT. This sequence encodes CASRLTSGRASGELFF.

The chain employs TRBV4-1 and TRBJ1-4, with D unclear. CDR3 length: 16 residues. V was shortened by 0 bases and J by 3 bases, with 11 bases between the two germline ends. Germline lookup yields CDR1 MGHRA and CDR2 YSYEKL. CDR3 residues: CASSQEKGLANEKLFF. The CDR3 region has the DNA TGCGCCAGCAGCCAAGAAAAAGGGCTGGCTAATGAAAAACTGTTTTTT.

The genes are TRBV20-1 and TRBJ2-5; the D is unclear. Germline assignment: CDR1 DFQATT and CDR2 SNEGSKA (reference sequence). There are 17 residues in the CDR3. V gave up 4 bases and J gave up 2 bases, with 23 bases separating them. The DNA of the CDR3 is TGCAGTGCTACTGGTGCTACCGGGTCACGGTATCAAGAGACCCAGTACTTC. This gives the protein CSATGATGSRYQETQYF.

Ten or more counts support this clonotype. The gene calls are TRBV12-3 or TRBV12-4 and TRBJ2-3; 12 nucleotides agree with TRBD1. Trimming at V came to 2 bases and at J to 0 bases, leaving 6 bases not matched to a gene. This CDR3 has 18 amino acids. The CDR3 sequence: CASSLRDRGRLSTDTQYF. The CDR3 nucleotides are TGTGCCAGCAGTTTAAGGGACAGGGGGCGACTTAGCACAGATACGCAGTATTTT.

The chain uses TRBV27 and TRBJ2-4, with TRBD2 identical over 8 bases. This CDR3 has 17 amino acids. CDR1 is MNHEY and CDR2 is SMNVEV in the germline V gene (reference sequence). The ends lost 4 bases at V and 3 bases at J; junction bases unmatched: 11. As DNA, the CDR3 is TGTGCCAGCAGTTCGCCGGGACTAGGCATCGGCAAAAACATTCAGTACTTC. It encodes CASSSPGLGIGKNIQYF.

This clonotype was seen a handful of times. The chain combines TRBV20-1 with TRBJ2-7; a possible D gene is TRBD2 (5 bases). The CDR3 is 14 amino acids. The germline gives CDR1 DFQATT, CDR2 SNEGSKA (reference sequence). Trimming left V 6 bases short and J 4 bases short, with 19 bases between. CDR3 in amino acids: CSAEAGGPAYEQYF. CDR3 sequence (DNA): TGCAGTGCAGAGGCGGGCGGCCCGGCTTACGAGCAGTACTTC.

This clonotype was found a few times. The V call is TRBV25-1, the J call TRBJ2-1, with 7 bases lining up with TRBD2. The CDR3 has 16 amino acids. From germline, CDR1 is MGHDK and CDR2 SYGVNS. V lost 0 bases to trimming and J lost 7 bases; unmatched junction nucleotides: 9. CDR3: CASSEYRVGGRNEQFF. CDR3 bases: TGTGCCAGCAGTGAATATAGAGTGGGAGGGAGGAATGAGCAGTTCTTC.